This T cell receptor beta chain is from a study of identifying expanded T cells in peripheral blood. TCRdb's table, derived via immunoSEQ multiplex PCR, lists solely in-frame clones and lacks some. The sample shows some 70,000 clones, 90% of them seen only once. Source material: blood. The TCR originated in a person aged 18 to 70 in good health.

The CDR3 DNA is TGTGCCAGCAGCTTAGGTGCCGGACAGGGCTATGGAAACACCATATATTTT. This sequence encodes CASSLGAGQGYGNTIYF. This chain joins TRBV7-2 and TRBJ1-3; 8 bases fit TRBD1. Unmatched junction bases numbered 8, after V lost 1 base and J lost 3 bases. CDR1 is SGHTA and CDR2 is FQGNSA in the germline V gene. This CDR3 is built from 17 residues.